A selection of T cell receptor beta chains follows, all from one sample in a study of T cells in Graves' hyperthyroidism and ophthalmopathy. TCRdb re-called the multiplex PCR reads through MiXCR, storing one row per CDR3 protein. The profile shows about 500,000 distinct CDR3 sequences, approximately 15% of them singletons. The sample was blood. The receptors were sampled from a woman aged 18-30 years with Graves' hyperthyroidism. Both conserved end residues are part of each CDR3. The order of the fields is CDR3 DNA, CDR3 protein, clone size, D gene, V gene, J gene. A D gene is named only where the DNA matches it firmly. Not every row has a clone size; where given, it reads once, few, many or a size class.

CDR3 DNA: TGTGCCAGTAGTACACGGACTAGCGGGAAGAAGACAGATACGCAGTATTTT; CDR3 protein: CASSTRTSGKKTDTQYF; clone size: many; D gene: TRBD2; V gene: TRBV19; J gene: TRBJ2-3
CDR3 DNA: TGTGCCAGCTCACCGGGATCCCAAGAGACCCAGTACTTC; CDR3 protein: CASSPGSQETQYF; clone size: many; D gene: -; V gene: TRBV18; J gene: TRBJ2-5
CDR3 DNA: TGTGCCAGCAGTGACCCAGGCAGGGGGGCCCTTAATGAAAAACTGTTTTTT; CDR3 protein: CASSDPGRGALNEKLFF; clone size: few; D gene: TRBD1; V gene: TRBV25-1; J gene: TRBJ1-4
CDR3 DNA: TGCGCCAGCAGCTTGGCCACACAAAGCTCCTATAATTCACCCCTCCACTTT; CDR3 protein: CASSLATQSSYNSPLHF; clone size: few; D gene: -; V gene: TRBV5-1; J gene: TRBJ1-6
CDR3 DNA: TGTGCCAGCAGCTTAGGCCTAGATTTGGACAGACTGACCACTGAAGCTTTCTTT; CDR3 protein: CASSLGLDLDRLTTEAFF; clone size: many; D gene: -; V gene: TRBV7-9; J gene: TRBJ1-1
CDR3 DNA: TGTGCCAGCAGAAAACTAGCGGGAGAAACAGATACGCAGTATTTT; CDR3 protein: CASRKLAGETDTQYF; clone size: many; D gene: TRBD2; V gene: TRBV2; J gene: TRBJ2-3
CDR3 DNA: TGCGCCAGCAGCCAAGATTGGTCGCGGGGGAGGCACACTGAAGCTTTCTTT; CDR3 protein: CASSQDWSRGRHTEAFF; clone size: -; D gene: -; V gene: TRBV4-3; J gene: TRBJ1-1
CDR3 DNA: TGTGCCAGCAGCCCCGGACTAGCGGGACCCAACGAGCAGTACTTC; CDR3 protein: CASSPGLAGPNEQYF; clone size: many; D gene: TRBD2; V gene: TRBV3-1; J gene: TRBJ2-7
CDR3 DNA: TGTGCCAGCAGTCTTAGCGGGGGGGCCTTTGAGCAGTTCTTC; CDR3 protein: CASSLSGGAFEQFF; clone size: -; D gene: TRBD2; V gene: TRBV27; J gene: TRBJ2-1
CDR3 DNA: TGCGCCAGCAGTGACCCTGGACTAGCGGGAGTCACAGATACGCAGTATTTT; CDR3 protein: CASSDPGLAGVTDTQYF; clone size: few; D gene: TRBD2; V gene: TRBV10-2; J gene: TRBJ2-3
CDR3 DNA: TGTGCCAGCTCACCACCCCAGTTGAACACTGAAGCTTTCTTT; CDR3 protein: CASSPPQLNTEAFF; clone size: many; D gene: -; V gene: TRBV18; J gene: TRBJ1-1
CDR3 DNA: TGTGCCAGCAGCGCCGCGCCCCATACGCAGTATTTT; CDR3 protein: CASSAAPHTQYF; clone size: few; D gene: -; V gene: TRBV9; J gene: TRBJ2-3
CDR3 DNA: TGTGCCACCAGTGATGATGCTATGAAGCCCCAGCATTTT; CDR3 protein: CATSDDAMKPQHF; clone size: few; D gene: -; V gene: TRBV24-1; J gene: TRBJ1-5
CDR3 DNA: TGTGCCAGCAGTGAATCCGTACTGTCAGGGGTGGGGGCCAAAAACATTCAGTACTTC; CDR3 protein: CASSESVLSGVGAKNIQYF; clone size: many; D gene: -; V gene: TRBV25-1; J gene: TRBJ2-4
CDR3 DNA: TGTGCCAGCAGCTTACTCAGGACAGGGGGCCTGGGCTACACCTTC; CDR3 protein: CASSLLRTGGLGYTF; clone size: -; D gene: TRBD1; V gene: TRBV7-8; J gene: TRBJ1-2
CDR3 DNA: TGCAGTGCTAGCCCCAGGACTCTCAGCCCCCATGAGCAGTTCTTC; CDR3 protein: CSASPRTLSPHEQFF; clone size: few; D gene: -; V gene: TRBV20-1; J gene: TRBJ2-1
CDR3 DNA: TGTGCCAGCAGTTCACGTAGCGGGCACAATGAGCAGTTCTTC; CDR3 protein: CASSSRSGHNEQFF; clone size: many; D gene: TRBD2; V gene: TRBV27; J gene: TRBJ2-1
CDR3 DNA: TGTGCCAGCAGAAGACTAGTATCAGAGGAGACCCAGTACTTC; CDR3 protein: CASRRLVSEETQYF; clone size: -; D gene: -; V gene: TRBV6-1; J gene: TRBJ2-5
CDR3 DNA: TGCAGTGCTAGAGATCCGTGGAATACCCATGAAAAACTGTTTTTT; CDR3 protein: CSARDPWNTHEKLFF; clone size: -; D gene: -; V gene: TRBV20-1; J gene: TRBJ1-4
CDR3 DNA: TGTGCCAGCAGCCACGGGAGGGGCGGCTACACCTTC; CDR3 protein: CASSHGRGGYTF; clone size: few; D gene: -; V gene: TRBV7-2; J gene: TRBJ1-2
CDR3 DNA: TGTGCCAGCAGCTTAGGGAGGGACCCTCTGAAGGATCGCTACACCTTC; CDR3 protein: CASSLGRDPLKDRYTF; clone size: many; D gene: -; V gene: TRBV7-6; J gene: TRBJ1-2
CDR3 DNA: TGTGCCAGCAGTTTTTCCCTTTGGCCCCAGCATTTT; CDR3 protein: CASSFSLWPQHF; clone size: many; D gene: -; V gene: TRBV12-3/TRBV12-4; J gene: TRBJ1-5
CDR3 DNA: TGTGCCAGCAGCTTAGAGGGGGGACTAGCGGGAGTCCTTTACACCGGGGAGCTGTTTTTT; CDR3 protein: CASSLEGGLAGVLYTGELFF; clone size: -; D gene: TRBD2; V gene: TRBV7-8; J gene: TRBJ2-2
CDR3 DNA: TGCGCCAGCAGCTCAGGACTAGGCGGGTCGGGAGAGACCCAGTACTTC; CDR3 protein: CASSSGLGGSGETQYF; clone size: -; D gene: TRBD2; V gene: TRBV5-1; J gene: TRBJ2-5
CDR3 DNA: TGTGCCAGCAGCCAGGACGCCTCTGGAAACACCATATATTTT; CDR3 protein: CASSQDASGNTIYF; clone size: many; D gene: -; V gene: TRBV11-1; J gene: TRBJ1-3
CDR3 DNA: TGTGCCAGCAGCCAAGGATGGGGTGCAGATACGCAGTATTTT; CDR3 protein: CASSQGWGADTQYF; clone size: -; D gene: -; V gene: TRBV3-1; J gene: TRBJ2-3
CDR3 DNA: TGTGCCAGCAGTTCGCCTGGACAGGCTAACTATGGCTACACCTTC; CDR3 protein: CASSSPGQANYGYTF; clone size: many; D gene: TRBD1; V gene: TRBV28; J gene: TRBJ1-2
CDR3 DNA: TGTGCCAGTAGTATCAGTGGGGGGAGGAGCGGCTACACCTTC; CDR3 protein: CASSISGGRSGYTF; clone size: -; D gene: -; V gene: TRBV19; J gene: TRBJ1-2
CDR3 DNA: TGTGCCACCAGTGGTCCGGGGGGCCCGTCCGATACGCAGTATTTT; CDR3 protein: CATSGPGGPSDTQYF; clone size: few; D gene: -; V gene: TRBV24-1; J gene: TRBJ2-3
CDR3 DNA: TGTGCCAGCAGCCCCCGATACAACAATAATGAAAAACTGTTTTTT; CDR3 protein: CASSPRYNNNEKLFF; clone size: -; D gene: -; V gene: TRBV3-1; J gene: TRBJ1-4
CDR3 DNA: TGCGCCAGCAGCCAAGATTCTAACAGGTACAATCAGCCCCAGCATTTT; CDR3 protein: CASSQDSNRYNQPQHF; clone size: few; D gene: -; V gene: TRBV4-3; J gene: TRBJ1-5
CDR3 DNA: TGTGCCAGCAGCCAAGACACAGGGTACTACGTCCATGAGCAGTTCTTC; CDR3 protein: CASSQDTGYYVHEQFF; clone size: many; D gene: -; V gene: TRBV3-1; J gene: TRBJ2-1
CDR3 DNA: TGTGCCAGTAGTATGCGAGAGGCGGCACCATCGGACCTAAACATTCAGTACTTC; CDR3 protein: CASSMREAAPSDLNIQYF; clone size: -; D gene: -; V gene: TRBV19; J gene: TRBJ2-4
CDR3 DNA: TGTGCCAGCAGCCAAGGACTAGCGGGCCCCCGGGCAAACATTCAGTACTTC; CDR3 protein: CASSQGLAGPRANIQYF; clone size: -; D gene: TRBD2; V gene: TRBV3-1; J gene: TRBJ2-4
CDR3 DNA: TGTGCCAGCAGCTTAAGACTTACGAGGGGCAATGAGCAGTTCTTC; CDR3 protein: CASSLRLTRGNEQFF; clone size: -; D gene: -; V gene: TRBV5-6; J gene: TRBJ2-1
CDR3 DNA: TGTGCCAGCAGTGTGATTAGCGGGGGAAACAATGAGCAGTTCTTC; CDR3 protein: CASSVISGGNNEQFF; clone size: -; D gene: TRBD2; V gene: TRBV2; J gene: TRBJ2-1
CDR3 DNA: TGTGCCTGGAGTGTACAGTCGGGCAGGTCGTACGAGCAGTACTTC; CDR3 protein: CAWSVQSGRSYEQYF; clone size: many; D gene: -; V gene: TRBV30; J gene: TRBJ2-7
CDR3 DNA: TGCAGTGCTAGAGACGGCAAGAGCTCCTACAATGAGCAGTTCTTC; CDR3 protein: CSARDGKSSYNEQFF; clone size: many; D gene: -; V gene: TRBV20-1; J gene: TRBJ2-1
CDR3 DNA: TGTGCCAGCAGCCCCTCGGACAGCTACGAGCAGTACTTC; CDR3 protein: CASSPSDSYEQYF; clone size: many; D gene: -; V gene: TRBV7-9; J gene: TRBJ2-7
CDR3 DNA: TGTGCCAGCAAACGGGACAGGGCAAACTATGGCTACACCTTC; CDR3 protein: CASKRDRANYGYTF; clone size: -; D gene: TRBD1; V gene: TRBV27; J gene: TRBJ1-2
CDR3 DNA: TGTGCCTGGTCCGGGGATGTTTACGAGCAGTACTTC; CDR3 protein: CAWSGDVYEQYF; clone size: many; D gene: -; V gene: TRBV30; J gene: TRBJ2-7
CDR3 DNA: TGTGCCAGCAGCTTGGCCGGGGACAGGGGGCCCCAGCATTTT; CDR3 protein: CASSLAGDRGPQHF; clone size: -; D gene: TRBD1; V gene: TRBV5-5; J gene: TRBJ1-5